The clone carrying this T cell receptor beta chain was detected ten times or more. TCRbeta library preparation incorporated unique molecular identifiers. From the PCR reads, TCRdb called clonotypes with MiXCR, one entry per CDR3 protein. Of about 640,000 distinct CDR3 sequences listed, 16% were seen once; the top ten hold approximately 1.1%. V was pared by 5 bases and J by 2 bases, with 9 bases of the junction left unmatched. CDR3 size: 16 residues. CDR1 and CDR2 (germline): SEHNR, FQNEAQ (reference sequence). This sample was included in a study of T-cell reconstitution after alpha-beta-depleted transplantation in children.

The sample in question was PBMCs from the stem cell graft donor, obtained from the stem cell graft. The J gene is TRBJ2-5, the V gene TRBV7-9; TRBD2 aligns across 9 bases. This clonotype originated in a human donor who donated a stem cell graft to a child with acute myeloid leukemia. The CDR3 reads CASSKPAGGVQETQYF. CDR3 sequence (DNA): TGTGCCAGCAGCAAACCAGCGGGGGGTGTACAAGAGACCCAGTACTTC.